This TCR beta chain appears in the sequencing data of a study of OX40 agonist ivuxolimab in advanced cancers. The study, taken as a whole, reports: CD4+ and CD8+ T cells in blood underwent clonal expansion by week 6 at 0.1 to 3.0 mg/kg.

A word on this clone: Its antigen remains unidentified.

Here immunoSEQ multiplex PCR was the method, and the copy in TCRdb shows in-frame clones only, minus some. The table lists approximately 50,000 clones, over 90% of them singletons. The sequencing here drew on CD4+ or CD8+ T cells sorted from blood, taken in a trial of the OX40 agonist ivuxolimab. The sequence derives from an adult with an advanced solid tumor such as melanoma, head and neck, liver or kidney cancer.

For the CDR3, the DNA is TGTGCCAGCACGGGCGCGAACACCGGGGAGCTGTTTTTT. Translated: CASTGANTGELFF. The genes are TRBV6-5 and TRBJ2-2, with D unclear. V was pared by 7 bases and J by 0 bases, with 6 bases between. This CDR3 has 13 residues. Germline loops: CDR1 MNHEY, CDR2 SVGAGI.